The entry below describes one T cell receptor beta chain. It has no known antigen specificity. One base away there is no much larger clone; base qualities are not given. Each collaborating institution followed its own protocols to collect whole blood in K2EDTA tubes. Collaborator samples were shipped for TCRbeta analysis as frozen whole blood, isolated PBMCs, or DNA extracted from either sample type. The source of the sample is a study of blood T cell repertoires in COVID-19 (dated by TCRdb to between 2020 and 2021). In terms of the full investigation: The collaborator samples originated in the United States, Italy and Spain and spanned the acute and convalescent phases of COVID-19. The material from the prospective study consisted of cDNA or gDNA derived from T cells, B-cell-depleted T cells, or PBMCs. Subjects who had been exposed to COVID-19, were actively infected with it, or had recovered from it provided the deeply sampled blood TCRbeta repertoires that made up the dataset. The repertoires were made available in a free public database intended to serve as a resource for research on the immune response to SARS-CoV-2. Samples were obtained from the ongoing ImmuneRACE study (first 160 participants) and from about 1,300 subjects provided by 6 global collaborators. A de-identified subject ID, COVID-19 status, age in years and sex were almost always included in the sample metadata. Where available, HLA class I and class II types were obtained from metadata supplied by the sample provider rather than from assay-based typing. Overall study results and their limits: The amount of clinical and demographic metadata varied by source and participant and was provided uncurated.

TCRbeta CDR3 regions were amplified from genomic DNA using the immunoSEQ Assay, a bias-controlled multiplex PCR. The study's processing was this. The number of nucleated cells in each sample was estimated by amplification of reference gene primers within the assay. To quantify the absolute abundance of each unique TCRbeta CDR3 rearrangement, sequence reads were collapsed and filtered. For each sample, productive Simpson clonality was calculated as the square root of Simpson's diversity index across productive rearrangements. This is the immuneACCESS table as TCRdb keeps it, with only in-frame sequences that have V and J called. A part of the clones is gone; compared with another copy, unresolved V genes explain less than half, and the rest is unexplained. V, J and clone size were drawn from that table, and D and trimming were deduced from the DNA. The sample records approximately 81,000 clones, around 82% of which are singletons. 7% to 9% of the sample is taken by the ten largest.

As encoded in the germline V gene, CDR1 is SGHRS while CDR2 is YFSETQ. The junction carries 12 bases between V and J, which are trimmed by 2 bases and 0 bases respectively. Spanning cysteine to phenylalanine, the CDR3 consists of 16 amino acids. Just the 48-base CDR3 DNA is kept, in frame starting at base 1. Input material: peripheral blood. The source of this sequence is a human donor in a cohort sampled during active COVID-19. The chain uses TRBV5-1 and TRBJ1-3, with the D segment identity uncertain. The nucleotide sequence is given as TGCGCCAGCAGCTTTTCTGGCCCCAACTCTGGAAACACCATATATTTT. This is translated as CASSFSGPNSGNTIYF.